Below are 24 T cell receptor beta chains sequenced from a single sample in a study of immune cell composition in non-small cell lung cancer. Profiled with immunoSEQ multiplex PCR; TCRdb holds only in-frame clones, not every one. Among 8,500 to 14,000 clones listed, roughly 60% were seen once. The sequenced sample consisted of lung tumor tissue. The source is a human donor with non-small cell lung cancer.

The chain has TRBV27 and TRBJ2-3; TRBD2 matches at 7 bases. V lost 6 bases to trimming and J lost 7 bases; unmatched junction nucleotides: 13. The CDR3 totals 15 residues. The germline V gene encodes CDR1 MNHEY and CDR2 SMNVEV (reference sequence). In DNA form, the CDR3 reads TGTGCCAGCAGGACGCAGCGGGACCTAACCTATACGCAGTATTTT. Its protein is CASRTQRDLTYTQYF.

The gene calls are TRBV6-6 and TRBJ2-3; no clear D gene. V was clipped by 2 bases and J by 7 bases, with 7 bases between them. Per the germline V gene, CDR1 is MNHNY and CDR2 is SVGAGI (reference sequence). The CDR3 is made up of 12 amino acids. CDR3 protein: CASSYESHTQYF. As DNA, the CDR3 is TGTGCCAGCAGTTACGAGTCTCATACGCAGTATTTT.

The CDR3 protein is CASSQDRNGEQYF. The CDR3 nucleotides are TGCGCCAGCAGCCAAGACCGCAACGGCGAGCAGTACTTC. The chain links TRBV4-3 to TRBJ2-7; D is ambiguous. Germline CDR1 reads LGHNA; CDR2 reads YSLEER. Between the trimmed V and J ends, which lost 0 bases and 6 bases, there was a span of 9 bases. The CDR3 is 13 residues long.

The rearrangement joins TRBV6-5 to TRBJ1-1; D is ambiguous. Germline-derived CDR1 and CDR2 are MNHEY and SVGAGI. The CDR3 totals 15 residues. Trimming removed 2 bases at V and 1 base at J, with 11 bases between. The CDR3 region has the DNA TGTGCCAGCAGTTACGTGGGCAGATCGAACACTGAAGCTTTCTTT. This encodes CASSYVGRSNTEAFF.

The chain has TRBV6-6 and TRBJ2-7; weak D call: TRBD2 (6 bases). This CDR3 has 12 residues. Trimming took 7 bases from V and 7 from J, leaving 14 bases between them. Germline V gene sequence: CDR1 MNHNY, CDR2 SVGAGI (reference sequence). The chain's CDR3 is CASKRGAGEQYF. CDR3 sequence (DNA): TGTGCCAGCAAGAGAGGTGCGGGAGAGCAGTACTTC.

The chain employs TRBV11-3 and TRBJ1-4; weak D call: TRBD1 (6 bases). There are 15 residues in the CDR3. Between the trimmed V and J ends, which lost 1 base and 8 bases, there was a span of 14 bases. Germline CDR1 SGHNT, CDR2 YENEEA. The CDR3 DNA follows: TGTGCCAGCAGCTTAGTTGGCAGGGGAAGGGAAAAACTGTTTTTT. Translation gives CASSLVGRGREKLFF.

This rearrangement joins TRBV27 to TRBJ1-4; 7 bases are a match to TRBD1. V lost 5 bases and J lost 6; bases outside the gene matches: 3. The CDR3 runs to 13 residues. Germline CDR1 is MNHEY and CDR2 is SMNVEV (reference sequence). As DNA, the CDR3 is TGTGCCAGCAGTAGGACAGGTGATGAAAAACTGTTTTTT. Protein product: CASSRTGDEKLFF.

This clone is termed medium-sized (0.01 to 0.1%). The V call is TRBV7-2, the J call TRBJ2-5; TRBD1 is a possible D gene (6 bases). This CDR3 has 14 amino acids. Trimming shortened V by 2 bases and J by 4 bases, and 11 bases separated the two germline ends. From germline, CDR1 is SGHTA and CDR2 FQGNSA. CDR3 region: CASSLRQGSETQYF. CDR3 nucleotide sequence: TGTGCCAGCAGCTTAAGGCAGGGGTCAGAGACCCAGTACTTC.

The gene calls are TRBV6-5 and TRBJ2-2; D is possibly TRBD2 (5 bases). Trimming removed 5 bases from V and 4 bases from J, with 11 bases in between. CDR1 and CDR2 from the germline V gene are MNHEY and SVGAGI. The CDR3 runs to 14 residues. In DNA, the CDR3 is TGTGCCAGCAGTGGGCTAGGGAGCACCGGGGAGCTGTTTTTT. Protein product: CASSGLGSTGELFF.

The chain employs TRBV7-8 and TRBJ2-5, with a tentative D call TRBD2 (6 bases). This CDR3 spans 14 amino acids. CDR1 and CDR2 (germline): SGHVS, FQNEAQ. V was shortened by 0 bases and J by 2 bases, with 7 bases between the two germline ends. The DNA of the CDR3 is TGTGCCAGCAGCTTAGCGGGAGGTCAAGAGACCCAGTACTTC. Protein: CASSLAGGQETQYF.

This chain uses TRBV5-4 with TRBJ2-1; 9 nucleotides agree with TRBD2. This CDR3 has 15 residues. The ends lost 0 bases at V and 3 bases at J; junction bases unmatched: 1. Germline CDR1 SGHNT, CDR2 YYREEE (reference sequence). CDR3 bases: TGTGCCAGCAGCTTGGGAGCGGGAGGCTACAATGAGCAGTTCTTC. Its protein is CASSLGAGGYNEQFF.

V gene TRBV5-4 combines with J gene TRBJ2-4; 8 positions match TRBD2. J was trimmed by 5 bases and V by 2 bases; bases with no gene match: 6. This CDR3 has 15 amino acids. Germline assignment: CDR1 SGHNT and CDR2 YYREEE (reference sequence). CDR3 in DNA: TGTGCCAGCAGCTTAACGGGGGGGTGGGAAAACATTCAGTACTTC. This sequence encodes CASSLTGGWENIQYF. The full variable domain, rest sourced from reference TRBV5-4 and TRBJ2-4, is ETGVTQSPTHLIKTRGQQVTLRCSSQSGHNTVSWYQQALGQGPQFIFQYYREEENGRGNFPPRFSGLQFPNYSSELNVNALELDDSALYLCASSLTGGWENIQYFGAGTRLSVL.

The chain joins TRBV28 to TRBJ1-1, with D unclear. The V end lost 10 bases, the J end lost 3 bases, and 9 bases lay between the germline ends. The CDR3 length is 11 residues. Germline CDR1 MDHEN, CDR2 SYDVKM. As DNA, the CDR3 is TGTGCCACCATTTGGCACACTGAAGCTTTCTTT. Protein sequence: CATIWHTEAFF. The variable domain in full, with the rest retrieved from reference TRBV28 and TRBJ1-1, is DVKVTQSSRYLVKRTGEKVFLECVQDMDHENMFWYRQDPGLGLRLIYFSYDVKMKEKGDIPEGYSVSREKKERFSLILESASTNQTSMYLCATIWHTEAFFGQGTRLTVV.

This clone has only a few counts. V and J are TRBV5-1 and TRBJ2-3; a possible D gene is TRBD1 (5 bases). Germline V gene data show CDR1 as SGHRS and CDR2 as YFSETQ. The V gene lost 0 bases and the J gene lost 5 bases, with 10 bases spanning the gap. The CDR3 spans 14 residues. CDR3 sequence (DNA): TGCGCCAGCAGCTTGGCGGCAGGGCGAGATACGCAGTATTTT. Its protein product is CASSLAAGRDTQYF.

This clone was picked up a small number of times. The V and J genes are TRBV28 and TRBJ1-2, with 7 bases that match TRBD1. This CDR3 contains 13 residues. Germline values: CDR1 MDHEN, CDR2 SYDVKM. V gave up 8 bases and J gave up 2 bases; unmatched junction bases: 5. The DNA for the CDR3 is TGTGCCAGCGGCAGACAGGGAAACTATGGCTACACCTTC. Encoded protein: CASGRQGNYGYTF.

The chain is built from TRBV29-1 and TRBJ2-1; D is possibly TRBD2 (5 bases). The CDR3 contains 16 residues. The V end lost 0 bases, the J end lost 5 bases, and 17 bases lay between the germline ends. Per the germline V gene, CDR1 is SQVTM and CDR2 is ANQGSEA. This CDR3 reads CSVEDYRGRLHNEQFF. Here the CDR3 DNA reads TGCAGCGTTGAAGATTACCGGGGTCGCCTACACAATGAGCAGTTCTTC.

V is TRBV6-5 and J is TRBJ2-7; TRBD1 might be the D (6 bases). This CDR3 is 13 amino acids long. Germline V gene data show CDR1 as MNHEY and CDR2 as SVGAGI. Trimming left V 1 base short and J 7 bases short, with 11 bases between. The CDR3 spells CASSYFQGLEQYF. In nucleotides, the CDR3 is TGTGCCAGCAGTTACTTTCAGGGGTTGGAGCAGTACTTC.

V is TRBV5-4 and J is TRBJ2-6; D uncertain. Trimming stripped 1 base from V and 1 base from J, with 9 bases between. The CDR3 runs 16 residues. Germline loops: CDR1 SGHNT, CDR2 YYREEE (reference sequence). The CDR3 DNA sequence: TGTGCCAGCAGCTTGCAGTCTTCGTCTGGGGCCAACGTCCTGACTTTC. This translates into CASSLQSSSGANVLTF.

This chain joins TRBV7-2 and TRBJ1-5; D unresolved. Germline CDR1 is SGHTA and CDR2 is FQGNSA. V was shortened by 5 bases and J by 0 bases, with 14 bases between the two germline ends. The CDR3 runs to 16 residues. For the CDR3, the DNA is TGTGCCAGCAGCACCCAAGGCGGATATAGCAATCAGCCCCAGCATTTT. Translation gives CASSTQGGYSNQPQHF.

This clone was found a few times. The chain employs TRBV30 and TRBJ2-5; 9 bases map to TRBD2. V lost 0 bases and J lost 4; bases outside the gene matches: 6. The CDR3 is 15 amino acids. Germline-derived CDR1 and CDR2 are GTSNPN and SVGIG (reference sequence). This CDR3 is CAWSVGAGGTETQYF. DNA of the CDR3: TGTGCCTGGAGTGTAGGGGCGGGGGGGACAGAGACCCAGTACTTC.

The genes are TRBV6-6 and TRBJ2-4, with 12 bases fitting TRBD1. The CDR3 loop spans 16 amino acids. J gave up 2 bases and V 8 bases, and 7 bases lay outside the gene matches. Germline V gene sequence: CDR1 MNHNY, CDR2 SVGAGI (reference sequence). The DNA of the CDR3 is TGTGCCAGCGGCGGGACAGGGGGCAGGACCAAAAACATTCAGTACTTC. Its protein product is CASGGTGGRTKNIQYF.

This clone ranks as medium-sized. The CDR3 region has the DNA TGTGCCAGCAGCACCCCGAGCGAGGATAGCACAGATACGCAGTATTTT. This translates into CASSTPSEDSTDTQYF. The chain couples TRBV13 to TRBJ2-3; no clear D. Germline values: CDR1 PRHDT, CDR2 FYEKMQ (reference sequence). CDR3 length: 16 residues. Trimming took off 5 bases at V and 0 bases at J, with 15 bases between the two ends.

The V and J genes are TRBV5-1 and TRBJ2-5; TRBD1 matches 9 bases. In germline, CDR1 is SGHRS, CDR2 YFSETQ. With V trimmed by 4 bases and J by 4 bases, 2 bases remained unmatched. CDR3 length equals 13 residues. The CDR3 is CASSQGQGETQYF. CDR3 sequence (DNA): TGCGCCAGCAGCCAGGGACAGGGAGAGACCCAGTACTTC.

Only one count was recorded for this clone. The rearrangement joins TRBV7-8 to TRBJ1-5; 7 bases are shared with TRBD1. The V gene end was trimmed by 5 bases and the J gene end by 4 bases; junction bases not matched to a gene: 2. In germline, CDR1 is SGHVS, CDR2 FQNEAQ. The CDR3 runs 13 residues. The CDR3 DNA sequence: TGTGCCAGCAGCCCGGACAGGAATCAGCCCCAGCATTTT. Translating it yields CASSPDRNQPQHF.